This passage covers 12 T cell receptor beta chains from one sample sequenced in a study of Graves' ophthalmopathy and Graves' hyperthyroidism. Investigators amplified TCR beta CDR3 regions from RNA transcripts. The authors performed first-round RT-PCR with HTBI primers and then a second-round multiplex PCR. TCRdb used MiXCR to reprocess the multiplex PCR reads, holding one entry per CDR3 protein. The repertoire has hundreds of thousands of distinct CDR3 sequences, over 15% of them found once; the top ten carry approximately 7%. Material for sequencing was peripheral blood. All receptors derive from a woman aged 18-29 years with stable Graves' hyperthyroidism.

This clonotype was detected once. V and J are TRBV12-3 or TRBV12-4 and TRBJ2-6; D is unclear. The V end was cut by 6 bases, the J end by 4 bases, with 10 bases between. The CDR3 extends over 14 amino acids. CDR3: CASRRPLGANVLTF. DNA for the CDR3: TGTGCCAGCAGACGGCCACTCGGGGCCAACGTCCTGACTTTC.

This clonotype appeared many times. The rearrangement links TRBV2 to TRBJ1-1; no reliable D call. The germline V gene has CDR1 SNHLY and CDR2 FYNNEI. The V and J ends lost 0 bases and 1 base respectively, with 6 bases between them. The CDR3 runs to 14 residues. Here the CDR3 reads CASSEAWGNTEAFF. Written as DNA, the CDR3 is TGTGCCAGCAGTGAAGCTTGGGGGAACACTGAAGCTTTCTTT.

This clonotype was seen many times. The genes are TRBV19 and TRBJ1-1; TRBD1 matches at 8 bases. The CDR3 length is 15 residues. Unmatched junction bases numbered 2, after V lost 1 base and J lost 1 base. Germline loops: CDR1 LNHDA, CDR2 SQIVND (reference sequence). CDR3 nucleotide sequence: TGTGCCAGTAGTATAGGAGGACAGGGGAACACTGAAGCTTTCTTT. Translation gives CASSIGGQGNTEAFF.

This clonotype was recorded at least ten times. The V gene is TRBV11-3, the J gene TRBJ2-7; D gene unclear. V was cut by 4 bases and J by 0 bases, with 16 bases left in between. In germline, CDR1 is SGHNT, CDR2 YENEEA. There are 16 residues in the CDR3. The CDR3, as DNA: TGTGCCAGCAGCTCCAGGACCGGTAAAAGCTCCTACGAGCAGTACTTC. Encoded protein: CASSSRTGKSSYEQYF. Full variable domain (outside the CDR3, taken from reference TRBV11-3 and TRBJ2-7): EAGVVQSPRYKIIEKKQPVAFWCNPISGHNTLYWYLQNLGQGPELLIRYENEEAVDDSQLPKDRFSAERLKGVDSTLKIQPAELGDSAVYLCASSSRTGKSSYEQYFGPGTRLTVT.

This clonotype was detected only a few times. J is TRBJ2-2 and V is TRBV7-6; D gene uncertain. In germline, CDR1 is SGHVS, CDR2 FNYEAQ. Trimming pared 1 base from V and 7 bases from J, leaving 7 bases between. The CDR3 is 13 amino acids. Here the CDR3 DNA reads TGTGCCAGCAGCTTAGTGAGGAACGGGGAGCTGTTTTTT. Translation gives CASSLVRNGELFF.

This clonotype was recorded at least ten times. V gene TRBV6-5 combines with J gene TRBJ1-2; a possible D gene is TRBD1 (5 bases). The V and J ends lost 1 base and 2 bases respectively, with 14 bases between them. The CDR3 is 16 amino acids. Germline CDR1 MNHEY, CDR2 SVGAGI. The CDR3 is CASSYFLRGTNYGYTF. For the CDR3, the DNA is TGTGCCAGCAGTTACTTCCTCCGGGGCACCAACTATGGCTACACCTTC.

This clonotype was seen ten or more times. The rearrangement joins TRBV12-3 or TRBV12-4 to TRBJ1-5; D is possibly TRBD1 (5 bases). Deletions cut 6 bases from V and 0 bases from J, with 18 bases between. The CDR3 consists of 17 residues. The CDR3, as DNA: TGTGCCAGCAGGCGCGGGACCCCCGGAGATAGCAATCAGCCCCAGCATTTT. Translation: CASRRGTPGDSNQPQHF.

This clonotype was seen ten or more times. The CDR3 bases are TGTGCTAGTTGGCTCGCAGGAGCAGGTTATGGCTACACCTTC. Its translation: CASWLAGAGYGYTF. The chain combines TRBV12-5 with TRBJ1-2; D uncertain. The CDR3 totals 14 residues. V gave up 8 bases and J gave up 5 bases, with 18 bases separating them. Germline V lookup: CDR1 LGHNT, CDR2 FRNRAP.

As regards this clonotype: At one boundary the junction diverges from the germline segment, which might be a read error. The chain links TRBV6-1 to TRBJ1-2; D uncertain. There are 13 residues in the CDR3. The V gene's germline CDR1 is MNHNS and CDR2 SASEGT. CDR3 nucleotide sequence: TGTGCCAGCAGCGACATCGCTAACCATGGCTACACCTTC. This codes for CASSDIANHGYTF.

In this sample, this clonotype turned up a few times. V usage is TRBV5-1 and J usage is TRBJ2-7; 9 positions agree with TRBD2. CDR1 SGHRS and CDR2 YFSETQ come from the germline V gene. After removal of 7 bases from V and 9 bases from J, the junction contained 20 bases not matched to a gene. This CDR3 spans 16 amino acids. CDR3 DNA: TGCGCCAGCCGAAGCTCTTTGGCGGGGGGGCCCTCCGGGCAGTACTTC. Translated: CASRSSLAGGPSGQYF.

This clonotype was counted many times. The genes are TRBV24-1 and TRBJ1-5; unclear D gene. There are 13 residues in the CDR3. Germline CDR1 is KGHDR and CDR2 is SFDVKD. V was cut by 4 bases and J by 2 bases, with 5 bases left in between. CDR3 nucleotide sequence: TGTGCCACCAGTGAGGCAGGCAATCAGCCCCAGCATTTT. It encodes CATSEAGNQPQHF.

This clonotype was found many times. The chain recombines TRBV24-1 with TRBJ1-5; tentative D call: TRBD1 (5 bases). Germline lookup yields CDR1 KGHDR and CDR2 SFDVKD. Trimming left V 9 bases short and J 7 bases short, with 12 bases between. The CDR3 is made up of 12 amino acids. The CDR3 protein is CATGAGNQPQHF. CDR3 sequence (DNA): TGTGCCACCGGGGCAGGGAACCAGCCCCAGCATTTT.